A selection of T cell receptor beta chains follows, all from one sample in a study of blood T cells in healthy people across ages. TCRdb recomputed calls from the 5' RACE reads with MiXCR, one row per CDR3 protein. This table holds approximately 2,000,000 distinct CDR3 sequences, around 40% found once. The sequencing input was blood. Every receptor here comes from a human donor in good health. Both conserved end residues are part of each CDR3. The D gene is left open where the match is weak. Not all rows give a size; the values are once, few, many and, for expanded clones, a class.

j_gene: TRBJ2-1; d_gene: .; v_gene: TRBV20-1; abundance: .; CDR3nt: TGCAGTGCTACCCCGGCAACCTATTACAATGAGCAGTTCTTC; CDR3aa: CSATPATYYNEQFF
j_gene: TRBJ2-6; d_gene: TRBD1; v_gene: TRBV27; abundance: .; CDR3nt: TGTGCCAGCAGTTTCCAGCCCGGGACAGTCCTCGGGGCTAACGTCCTGACTTTC; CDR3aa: CASSFQPGTVLGANVLTF
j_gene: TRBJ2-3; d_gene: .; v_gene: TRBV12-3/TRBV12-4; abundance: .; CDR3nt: TGTGTCAGCAGTTTGTCCCCGGCAGATACGCAGTATTTT; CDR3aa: CVSSLSPADTQYF
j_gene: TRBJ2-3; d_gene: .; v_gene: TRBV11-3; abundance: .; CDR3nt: TGTGCCAGCAGCTCAGGGGGGAAAAGCACAGATACGCAGTATTTT; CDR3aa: CASSSGGKSTDTQYF
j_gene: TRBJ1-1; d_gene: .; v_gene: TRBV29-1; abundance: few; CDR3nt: TGCAGCGTTTGGGGTGGGGCTGAAGCTTTCTTT; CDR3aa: CSVWGGAEAFF
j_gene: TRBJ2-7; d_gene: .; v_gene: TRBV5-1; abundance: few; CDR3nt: TGCGCCAGCAGCCCGGGATCTCCCTTAGGGGAGCAGTACTTC; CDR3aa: CASSPGSPLGEQYF
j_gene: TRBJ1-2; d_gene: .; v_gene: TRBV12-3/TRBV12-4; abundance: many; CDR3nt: TGTGCCAGCAGCTTGGGGCGAGGGGGCTATGGCTACACCTTC; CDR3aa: CASSLGRGGYGYTF
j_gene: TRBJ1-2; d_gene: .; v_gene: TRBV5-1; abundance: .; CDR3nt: TGCGCCAGCAGCTCCGGATTCTCAACATATAACTATGGCTACACCTTC; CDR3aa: CASSSGFSTYNYGYTF
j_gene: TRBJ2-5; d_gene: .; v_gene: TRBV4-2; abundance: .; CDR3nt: TGTGCCAGCAGCCGTTTCGAGGGTTCCAGGGAGCAGTACTTC; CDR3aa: CASSRFEGSREQYF
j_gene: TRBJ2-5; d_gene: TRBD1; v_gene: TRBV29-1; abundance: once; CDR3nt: TGCAGCGGTCAATTTAACAGGGGAGAGACCCAGTACTTC; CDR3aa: CSGQFNRGETQYF
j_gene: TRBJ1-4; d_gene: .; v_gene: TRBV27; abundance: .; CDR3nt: TGTGCCAGCACAGGGGTGGGTCCTAATGAAATACTGTTTTTT; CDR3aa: CASTGVGPNEILFF
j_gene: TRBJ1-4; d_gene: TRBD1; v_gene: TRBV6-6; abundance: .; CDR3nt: TGTGGCAGCAATGAACCAGGGGGCCCTAATGAAAAACTGTTTTTT; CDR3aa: CGSNEPGGPNEKLFF
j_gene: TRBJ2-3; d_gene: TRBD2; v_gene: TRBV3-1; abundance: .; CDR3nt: TGTGCCAGCAGCCAAGACTTTGGACTAGCGGGGGTTAGCGATACGCAGTATTTT; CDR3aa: CASSQDFGLAGVSDTQYF
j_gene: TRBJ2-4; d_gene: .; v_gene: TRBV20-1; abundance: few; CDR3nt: TGCAGTGCTAATAAAGTAGATGGGGCCAAAAACATTCAGTACTTC; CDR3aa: CSANKVDGAKNIQYF
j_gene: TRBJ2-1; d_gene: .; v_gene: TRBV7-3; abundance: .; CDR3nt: TGTGCCAGCAGCTTAACCGTCAGGTTAGAGCATGAGCAGTTCTTC; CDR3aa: CASSLTVRLEHEQFF
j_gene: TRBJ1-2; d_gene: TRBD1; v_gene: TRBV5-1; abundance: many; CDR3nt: TGTGCCAGCAGTTCGACAGGGGGCGGCTATGGCTACACCTTC; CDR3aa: CASSSTGGGYGYTF
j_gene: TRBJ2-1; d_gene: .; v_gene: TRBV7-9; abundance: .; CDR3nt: TGTGCCAGCAGCTTAGACGGGCGGCGAGCGCCTGAGCAGTTCTTC; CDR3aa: CASSLDGRRAPEQFF
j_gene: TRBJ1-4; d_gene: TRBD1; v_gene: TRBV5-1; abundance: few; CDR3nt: TGCGCCAGCAGCCCGGCCGGGACAGGGAATGAAAAACTGTTTTTT; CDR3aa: CASSPAGTGNEKLFF
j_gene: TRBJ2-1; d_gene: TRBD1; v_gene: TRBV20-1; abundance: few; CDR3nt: TGCAGTGCCTCCCGGGACAGGGGCTACAACTATGAGCAGTTCTTC; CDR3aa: CSASRDRGYNYEQFF
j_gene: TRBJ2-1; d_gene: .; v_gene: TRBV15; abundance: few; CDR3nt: TGTGCCACCAGCAGAGATCGAGAGGGAGTGTACAATGAGCAGTTCTTC; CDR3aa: CATSRDREGVYNEQFF
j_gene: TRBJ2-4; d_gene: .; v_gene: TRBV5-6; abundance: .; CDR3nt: TGTGCCAGCAGCTTTTGGGGCATTCAGTACTTC; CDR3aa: CASSFWGIQYF
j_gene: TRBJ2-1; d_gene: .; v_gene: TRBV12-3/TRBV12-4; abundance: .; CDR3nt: TGTGCCAGCAGTTTGGGGAGTCGGGGTGAGCAGTTCTTC; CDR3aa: CASSLGSRGEQFF
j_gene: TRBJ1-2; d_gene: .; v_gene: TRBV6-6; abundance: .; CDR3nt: TGTGCCAGCAGTTTCTTTCCTTGGGGTGGCTACACCTTC; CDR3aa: CASSFFPWGGYTF
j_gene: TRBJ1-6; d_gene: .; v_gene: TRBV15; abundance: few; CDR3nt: TGTGCCACCAGCAGAGTCAATTTACCCCTCCACTTT; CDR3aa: CATSRVNLPLHF
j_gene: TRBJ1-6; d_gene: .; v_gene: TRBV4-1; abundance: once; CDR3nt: TGCGCCAGCAAGCTATTGGGGGGACCGGTTAATTCACCCCTCCACTTT; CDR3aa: CASKLLGGPVNSPLHF
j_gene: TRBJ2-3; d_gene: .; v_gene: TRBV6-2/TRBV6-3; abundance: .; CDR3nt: TGTGCCGGCAGTTACTCGGCTAGCCAACAGACAGATACGCAGTATTTT; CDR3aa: CAGSYSASQQTDTQYF
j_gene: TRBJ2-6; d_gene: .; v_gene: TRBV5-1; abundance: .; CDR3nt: TGCGCCAGCAGCTTGGCCATAGGGCCCGGGGCCAACGTCCTGACTTTC; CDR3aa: CASSLAIGPGANVLTF
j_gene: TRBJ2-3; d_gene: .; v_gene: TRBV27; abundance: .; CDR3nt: TGTGCCAGCAGACCGGCTAGCTGGCGGGCAGATACGCAGTATTTT; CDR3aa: CASRPASWRADTQYF
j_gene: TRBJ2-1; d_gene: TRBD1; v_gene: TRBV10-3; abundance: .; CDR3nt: TGTGCCATCAGCACACCGGGACAGGGGGGGGATGAGCAGTTCTTC; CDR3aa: CAISTPGQGGDEQFF
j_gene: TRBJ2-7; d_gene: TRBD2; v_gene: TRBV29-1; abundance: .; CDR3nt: TGCAGCGTTGAATGGTTAGCGGGGGGCTATGAGCAGTACTTC; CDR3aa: CSVEWLAGGYEQYF
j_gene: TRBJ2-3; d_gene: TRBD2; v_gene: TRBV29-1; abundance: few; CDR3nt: TGCAGCGTTGGAAGCGGGGGGGCTCCAGATACGCAGTATTTT; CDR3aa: CSVGSGGAPDTQYF
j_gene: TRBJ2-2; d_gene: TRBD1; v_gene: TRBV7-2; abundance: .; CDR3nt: TGTGCCAGCAGCTTAGGCCAGACAGGGCTCACCGGGGAGCTGTTTTTT; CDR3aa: CASSLGQTGLTGELFF
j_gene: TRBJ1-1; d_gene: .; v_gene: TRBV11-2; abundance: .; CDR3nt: TGTGCCAGCAGTACAAAGGGGGAAAGGTGGGCTGAAGCTTACTTT; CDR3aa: CASSTKGERWAEAYF
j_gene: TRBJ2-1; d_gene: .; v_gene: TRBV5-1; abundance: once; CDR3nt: TGCGCCAGCTGCTCCGGCGGGACTCCGGGCGATGAGCAGTTCTTC; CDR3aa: CASCSGGTPGDEQFF
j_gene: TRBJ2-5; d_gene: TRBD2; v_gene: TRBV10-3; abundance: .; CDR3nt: TGTGCCATCAGTGAGTTGGGACTAGCGGGTACTCAAGAGACCCAGTACTTC; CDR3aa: CAISELGLAGTQETQYF
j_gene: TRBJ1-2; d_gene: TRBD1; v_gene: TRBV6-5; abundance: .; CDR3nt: TGTGCCACCCGACAGGGTGGAAGCTATGGCTACACCTTC; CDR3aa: CATRQGGSYGYTF